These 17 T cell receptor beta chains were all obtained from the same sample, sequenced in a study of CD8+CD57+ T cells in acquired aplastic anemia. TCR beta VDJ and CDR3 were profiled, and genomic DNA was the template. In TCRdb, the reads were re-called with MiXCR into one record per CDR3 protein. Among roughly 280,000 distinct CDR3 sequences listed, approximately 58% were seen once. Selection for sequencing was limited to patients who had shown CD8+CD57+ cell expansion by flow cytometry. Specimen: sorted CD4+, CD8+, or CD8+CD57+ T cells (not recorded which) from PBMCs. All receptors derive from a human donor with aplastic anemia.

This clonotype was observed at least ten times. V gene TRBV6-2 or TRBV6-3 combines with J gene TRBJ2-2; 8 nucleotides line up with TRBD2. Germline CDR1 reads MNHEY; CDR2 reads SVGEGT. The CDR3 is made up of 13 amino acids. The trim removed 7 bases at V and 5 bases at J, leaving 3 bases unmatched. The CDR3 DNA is TGTGCCAGCAAGGCTAGCGGGACCGGGGAGCTGTTTTTT. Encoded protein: CASKASGTGELFF.

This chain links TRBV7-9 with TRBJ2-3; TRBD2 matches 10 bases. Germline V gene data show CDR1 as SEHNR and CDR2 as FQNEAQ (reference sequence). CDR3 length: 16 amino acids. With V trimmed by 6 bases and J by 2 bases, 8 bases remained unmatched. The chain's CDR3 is CASRPLSGRDTDTQYF. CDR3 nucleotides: TGTGCCAGCAGGCCCCTAAGCGGGAGGGACACAGATACGCAGTATTTT.

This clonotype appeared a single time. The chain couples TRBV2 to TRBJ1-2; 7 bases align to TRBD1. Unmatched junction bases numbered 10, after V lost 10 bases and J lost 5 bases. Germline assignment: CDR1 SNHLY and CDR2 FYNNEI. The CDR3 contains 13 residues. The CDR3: CATSLEQGYGYTF. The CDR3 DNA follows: TGTGCCACAAGTTTAGAACAGGGGTATGGCTACACCTTC. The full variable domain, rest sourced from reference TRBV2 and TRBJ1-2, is EPEVTQTPSHQVTQMGQEVILRCVPISNHLYFYWYRQILGQKVEFLVSFYNNEISEKSEIFDDQFSVERPDGSNFTLKIRSTKLEDSAMYFCATSLEQGYGYTFGSGTRLTVV.

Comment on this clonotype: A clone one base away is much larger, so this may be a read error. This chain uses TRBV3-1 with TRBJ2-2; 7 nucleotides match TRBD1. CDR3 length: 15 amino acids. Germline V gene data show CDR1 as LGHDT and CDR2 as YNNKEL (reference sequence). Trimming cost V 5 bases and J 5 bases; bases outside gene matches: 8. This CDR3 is CASSYGTAETGELFF. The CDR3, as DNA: TGTGCCAGCAGCTACGGGACAGCGGAGACCGGGGAGCTGTTTTTT. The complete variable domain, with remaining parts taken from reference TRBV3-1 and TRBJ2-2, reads DTAVSQTPKYLVTQMGNDKSIKCEQNLGHDTMYWYKQDSKKFLKIMFSYNNKELIINETVPNRFSPKSPDKAHLNLHINSLELGDSAVYFCASSYGTAETGELFFGEGSRLTVL.

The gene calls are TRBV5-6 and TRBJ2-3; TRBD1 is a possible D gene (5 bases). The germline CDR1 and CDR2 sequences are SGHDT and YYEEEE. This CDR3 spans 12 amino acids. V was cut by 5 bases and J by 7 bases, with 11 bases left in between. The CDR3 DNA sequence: TGTGCCAGCAGTATCGACAGAAATACGCAGTATTTT. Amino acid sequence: CASSIDRNTQYF.

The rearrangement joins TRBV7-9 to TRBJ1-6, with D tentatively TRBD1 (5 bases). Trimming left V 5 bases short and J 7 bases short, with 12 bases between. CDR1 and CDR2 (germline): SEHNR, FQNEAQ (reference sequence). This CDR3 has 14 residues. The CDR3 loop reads CASSIGDQNSPLHF. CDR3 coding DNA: TGTGCCAGCAGCATCGGGGACCAGAATTCACCCCTCCACTTT.

CDR3 amino acids: CASSVGGGRAGNEQFF. The DNA for the CDR3 is TGTGCCAGCAGCGTAGGTGGCGGGAGGGCCGGCAATGAGCAGTTCTTC. The J gene is TRBJ2-1, the V gene TRBV9; 9 bases match TRBD2. The CDR3 consists of 16 residues. Per germline, CDR1 SGDLS and CDR2 YYNGEE. J lost 6 bases, V lost 0 bases, and 7 bases had no gene match.

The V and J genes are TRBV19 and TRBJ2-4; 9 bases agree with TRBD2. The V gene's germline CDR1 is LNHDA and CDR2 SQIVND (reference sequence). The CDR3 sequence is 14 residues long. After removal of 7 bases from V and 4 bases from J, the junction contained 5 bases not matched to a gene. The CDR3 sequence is CASTGTSTKNIQYF. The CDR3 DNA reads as TGTGCCAGTACGGGGACTAGCACTAAAAACATTCAGTACTTC.

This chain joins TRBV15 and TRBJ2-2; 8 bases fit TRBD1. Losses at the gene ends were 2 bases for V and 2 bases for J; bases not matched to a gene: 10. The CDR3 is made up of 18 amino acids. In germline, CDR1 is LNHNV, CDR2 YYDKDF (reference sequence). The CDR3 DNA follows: TGTGCCACCAGCAGACTCAACCGAGGACAGGGTAACACCGGGGAGCTGTTTTTT. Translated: CATSRLNRGQGNTGELFF. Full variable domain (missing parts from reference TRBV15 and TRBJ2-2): DAMVIQNPRYQVTQFGKPVTLSCSQTLNHNVMYWYQQKSSQAPKLLFHYYDKDFNNEADTPDNFQSRRPNTSFCFLDIRSPGLGDTAMYLCATSRLNRGQGNTGELFFGEGSRLTVL.

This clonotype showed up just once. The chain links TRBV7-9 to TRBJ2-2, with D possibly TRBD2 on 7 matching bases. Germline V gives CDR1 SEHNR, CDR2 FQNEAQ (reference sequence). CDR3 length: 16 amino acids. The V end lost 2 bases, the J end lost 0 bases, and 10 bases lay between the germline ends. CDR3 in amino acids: CASSLKGGANTGELFF. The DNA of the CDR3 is TGTGCCAGCAGCTTAAAGGGGGGGGCGAACACCGGGGAGCTGTTTTTT.

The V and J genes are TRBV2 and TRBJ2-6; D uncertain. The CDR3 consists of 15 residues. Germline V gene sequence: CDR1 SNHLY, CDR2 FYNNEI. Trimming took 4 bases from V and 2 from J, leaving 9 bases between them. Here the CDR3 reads CASSGQRTGANVLTF. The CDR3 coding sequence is TGTGCCAGCAGTGGGCAAAGGACTGGGGCCAACGTCCTGACTTTC.

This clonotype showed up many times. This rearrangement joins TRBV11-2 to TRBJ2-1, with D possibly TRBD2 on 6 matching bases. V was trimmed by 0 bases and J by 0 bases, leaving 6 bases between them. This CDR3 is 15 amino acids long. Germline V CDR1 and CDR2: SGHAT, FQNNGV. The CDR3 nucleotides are TGTGCCAGCAGCTTAGAGCGGGGCTCCTACAATGAGCAGTTCTTC. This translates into CASSLERGSYNEQFF.

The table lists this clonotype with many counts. In DNA, the CDR3 is TGTGCCAGCAGCTTAGAGACACCGTACGAGCAGTACTTC. It is translated as CASSLETPYEQYF. The chain couples TRBV7-9 to TRBJ2-7, with no clear D. The CDR3 length is 13 residues. V was cut by 1 base and J by 4 bases, with 8 bases left in between. Looked up from germline, CDR1 is SEHNR and CDR2 is FQNEAQ (reference sequence).

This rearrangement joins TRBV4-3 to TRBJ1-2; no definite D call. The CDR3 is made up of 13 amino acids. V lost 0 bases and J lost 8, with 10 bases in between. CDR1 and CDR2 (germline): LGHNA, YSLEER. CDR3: CASSQDVETGYTF. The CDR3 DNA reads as TGCGCCAGCAGCCAAGATGTGGAGACAGGCTACACCTTC.

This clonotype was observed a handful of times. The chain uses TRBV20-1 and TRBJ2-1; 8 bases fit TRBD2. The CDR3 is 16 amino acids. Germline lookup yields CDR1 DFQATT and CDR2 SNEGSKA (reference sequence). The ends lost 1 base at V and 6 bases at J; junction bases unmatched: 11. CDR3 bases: TGCAGTGCTAGAGTCATCGGGCGGGGGGACGTCAATGAGCAGTTCTTC. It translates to CSARVIGRGDVNEQFF.

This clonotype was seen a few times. The CDR3 loop is CATSRDSSYNSPLHF. CDR3 coding DNA: TGTGCCACCAGTCGGGACAGCTCCTATAATTCACCCCTCCACTTT. This chain joins TRBV15 and TRBJ1-6; 7 positions agree with TRBD1. From germline, CDR1 is LNHNV and CDR2 YYDKDF (reference sequence). After removal of 6 bases from V and 0 bases from J, the junction contained 2 bases not matched to a gene. CDR3 size: 15 residues.

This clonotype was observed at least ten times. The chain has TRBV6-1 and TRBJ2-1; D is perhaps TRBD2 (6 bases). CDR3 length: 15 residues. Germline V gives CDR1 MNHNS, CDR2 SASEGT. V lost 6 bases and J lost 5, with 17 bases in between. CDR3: CASRVTSSSHNEQFF. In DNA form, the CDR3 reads TGTGCCAGCAGAGTGACTAGTTCCTCACACAATGAGCAGTTCTTC.